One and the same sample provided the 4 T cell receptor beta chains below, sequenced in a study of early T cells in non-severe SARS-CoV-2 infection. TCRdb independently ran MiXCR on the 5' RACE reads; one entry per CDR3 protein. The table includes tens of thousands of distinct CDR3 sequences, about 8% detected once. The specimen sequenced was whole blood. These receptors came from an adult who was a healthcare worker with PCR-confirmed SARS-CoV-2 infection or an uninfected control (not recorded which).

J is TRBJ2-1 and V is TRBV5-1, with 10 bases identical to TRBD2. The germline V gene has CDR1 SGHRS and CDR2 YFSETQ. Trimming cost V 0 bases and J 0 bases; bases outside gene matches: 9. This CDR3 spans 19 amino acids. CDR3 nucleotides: TGCGCCAGCAGCTTGGAGGGACTAGCGTCTTACAGCTCCTACAATGAGCAGTTCTTC. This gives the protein CASSLEGLASYSSYNEQFF.

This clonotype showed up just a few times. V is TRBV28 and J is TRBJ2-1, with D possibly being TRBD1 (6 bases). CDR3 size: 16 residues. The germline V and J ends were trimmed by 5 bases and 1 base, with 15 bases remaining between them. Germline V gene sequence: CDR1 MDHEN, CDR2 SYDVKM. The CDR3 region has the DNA TGTGCCAGCAGTCCCTCCGGACAGTTTTCCTACAATGAGCAGTTCTTC. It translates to CASSPSGQFSYNEQFF.

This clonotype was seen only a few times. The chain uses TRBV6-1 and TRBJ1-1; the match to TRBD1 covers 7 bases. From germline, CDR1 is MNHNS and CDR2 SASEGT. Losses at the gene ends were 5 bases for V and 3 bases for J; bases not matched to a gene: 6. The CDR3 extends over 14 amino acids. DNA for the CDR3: TGTGCCAGCAGTTCGACAGGGAGCCACACTGAAGCTTTCTTT. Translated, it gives CASSSTGSHTEAFF.

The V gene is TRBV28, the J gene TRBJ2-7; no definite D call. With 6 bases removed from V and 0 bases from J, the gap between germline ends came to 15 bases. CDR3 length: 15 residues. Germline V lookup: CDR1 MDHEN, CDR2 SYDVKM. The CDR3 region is CASSTSRVTSYEQYF. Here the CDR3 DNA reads TGTGCCAGCAGCACCTCCCGCGTTACCTCCTACGAGCAGTACTTC.